These 6 T cell receptor beta chains originate from one sample sequenced in a study of cytomegalovirus exposure and HLA in healthy donors. 60 Vbeta and 13 Jbeta primers were used in PCR. Sequencing was performed with immunoSEQ multiplex PCR; in TCRdb, only in-frame clones are kept and a portion is missing. The sample comprises 150,000 to 200,000 clones, 62% of which are singletons, and 2.5% to 3% rests with the top ten. Sequenced sample: PBMCs. The receptors here all came from a man aged 35 to 55 in good health and CMV-seronegative.

J is TRBJ2-2 and V is TRBV5-1, with 11 bases lining up with TRBD1. Trimming removed 3 bases from V and 6 bases from J; junction bases left unmatched: 7. The CDR3 contains 16 residues. The germline gives CDR1 SGHRS, CDR2 YFSETQ. The CDR3 nucleotides read TGCGCCAGCAGCTCGGACAGGGGGCTATATGCCGGGGAGCTGTTTTTT. Translating gives CASSSDRGLYAGELFF.

The chain has TRBV19 and TRBJ1-4, with D possibly matching TRBD1 (5 bases). V was pared by 3 bases and J by 7 bases, with 9 bases between. Germline CDR1 LNHDA, CDR2 SQIVND (reference sequence). The CDR3 consists of 13 residues. In DNA, the CDR3 is TGTGCCAGTAGTATTCGGGGGACTGAAAAACTGTTTTTT. Its protein is CASSIRGTEKLFF.

This clone was seen more than once but under ten times. The genes are TRBV7-9 and TRBJ1-5; D not certain. This CDR3 region has 15 residues. The V gene lost 5 bases and the J gene lost 0 bases, with 11 bases spanning the gap. CDR1 SEHNR and CDR2 FQNEAQ come from the germline V gene (reference sequence). The CDR3 spells CASSADDYSNQPQHF. The DNA of the CDR3 is TGTGCCAGCAGCGCGGATGATTATAGCAATCAGCCCCAGCATTTT.

The chain is built from TRBV2 and TRBJ1-6; D remains unclear. The CDR3 length is 13 residues. V lost 6 bases and J 8 bases, leaving 11 bases between the germline ends. CDR1 is SNHLY and CDR2 is FYNNEI in the germline V gene. CDR3 protein: CASRRRVDSPLHF. The CDR3 DNA follows: TGTGCCAGCAGGCGGCGGGTAGATTCACCCCTCCACTTT. Full variable domain (remainder filled in from reference TRBV2 and TRBJ1-6): EPEVTQTPSHQVTQMGQEVILRCVPISNHLYFYWYRQILGQKVEFLVSFYNNEISEKSEIFDDQFSVERPDGSNFTLKIRSTKLEDSAMYFCASRRRVDSPLHFGNGTRLTVT.

There are a few counts of this clone. V and J are TRBV28 and TRBJ1-4, with D maybe TRBD1 (5 bases). The germline V gene encodes CDR1 MDHEN and CDR2 SYDVKM. The CDR3 spans 17 residues. With 6 bases removed from V and 8 bases from J, the gap between germline ends came to 25 bases. This chain's CDR3 is CASSLNPWDAGPEKLFF. DNA of the CDR3: TGTGCCAGCAGCCTAAACCCCTGGGACGCGGGACCAGAAAAACTGTTTTTT.

As for this clone: The junction departs from the called germline gene at one end, perhaps through a read error. V and J are TRBV5-1 and TRBJ2-2; 9 nucleotides agree with TRBD1. Germline CDR1 reads SGHRS; CDR2 reads YFSETQ. The CDR3 has 15 residues. CDR3 coding DNA: TGCGCCAGCAGCCGCGGGACAGGGAACTCCGGGGAGCTGTTTTTT. Protein sequence: CASSRGTGNSGELFF.